Below are 19 T cell receptor beta chains sequenced from a single sample in a study of T cells in Graves' hyperthyroidism and ophthalmopathy. RNA transcripts provided the source from which TCR beta CDR3 regions were amplified. TCR CDR3 underwent first-round RT-PCR with the HTBI primer set. TCRdb re-called the multiplex PCR reads with MiXCR, one entry per CDR3 protein. The sample records 700,000 to 950,000 distinct CDR3 sequences, under 45% being singletons. The sample consisted of blood. These receptors originate from a woman aged 40 to 50 with Graves' hyperthyroidism.

This clonotype was seen only a few times. The V gene is TRBV19, the J gene TRBJ1-3; no clear D. This CDR3 region has 14 residues. Germline CDR1 and CDR2: LNHDA and SQIVND (reference sequence). Trimming stripped 6 bases from V and 0 bases from J, with 9 bases between. Here the CDR3 DNA reads TGTGCCAGTAGGGGCACTGGCTCTGGAAACACCATATATTTT. This encodes CASRGTGSGNTIYF. The full variable domain, with the rest looked up from reference TRBV19 and TRBJ1-3, is DGGITQSPKYLFRKEGQNVTLSCEQNLNHDAMYWYRQDPGQGLRLIYYSQIVNDFQKGDIAEGYSVSREKKESFPLTVTSAQKNPTAFYLCASRGTGSGNTIYFGEGSWLTVV.

Here the CDR3 DNA reads TGTGCCAGTAGTATAGATTCGACAGGGCCTGGCTACACCTTC. Translated: CASSIDSTGPGYTF. The chain couples TRBV19 to TRBJ1-2; 7 bases are a match to TRBD1. Germline CDR1 and CDR2: LNHDA and SQIVND (reference sequence). The length of the CDR3 is 14 residues. Trimming cost V 0 bases and J 7 bases; bases outside gene matches: 5. Filled out from reference TRBV19 and TRBJ1-2, the complete variable domain reads DGGITQSPKYLFRKEGQNVTLSCEQNLNHDAMYWYRQDPGQGLRLIYYSQIVNDFQKGDIAEGYSVSREKKESFPLTVTSAQKNPTAFYLCASSIDSTGPGYTFGSGTRLTVV.

In regard to this clonotype: With a much larger clone just one base away, this may be a read error. This chain connects TRBV7-6 to TRBJ1-5, with TRBD1 as a possible D gene (5 bases). CDR1 and CDR2 from the germline V gene are SGHVS and FNYEAQ. The CDR3 length is 15 residues. V was cut by 5 bases and J by 11 bases, with 22 bases left in between. DNA of the CDR3: TGTGCCAGCAGCCCAAGTACTGTGGGACTACAGTCCCAGCATTTT. Residues: CASSPSTVGLQSQHF.

This clonotype was recorded many times. V gene TRBV14 combines with J gene TRBJ1-1; no clear D. Trimming took 2 bases from V and 6 from J, leaving 16 bases between them. CDR1 is SGHDN and CDR2 is FVKESK in the germline V gene. The CDR3 runs to 15 residues. CDR3 nucleotides: TGTGCCAGCAGCCAAACAGCTAAGCCGGCACCTGAAGCTTTCTTT. Amino acids: CASSQTAKPAPEAFF.

This clonotype came up many times. The J gene is TRBJ1-1, the V gene TRBV10-3, with 8 bases lining up with TRBD1. V lost 6 bases, J lost 1 base, and 7 bases stayed unmatched. CDR1 ENHRY and CDR2 SYGVKD come from the germline V gene. The CDR3 spans 15 residues. The CDR3 region is CAIRDAGTGNTEAFF. In nucleotides, the CDR3 is TGTGCCATCAGGGACGCCGGGACAGGGAACACTGAAGCTTTCTTT.

This clonotype was observed a handful of times. V gene TRBV7-2 combines with J gene TRBJ2-2, with TRBD2 matching over 7 bases. Per germline, CDR1 SGHTA and CDR2 FQGNSA. Trimming cost V 1 base and J 5 bases; bases outside gene matches: 7. CDR3 length: 16 residues. The CDR3 DNA sequence: TGTGCCAGCAGCTTAGGCGCGGGGAGGGTAACCGGGGAGCTGTTTTTT. Translation gives CASSLGAGRVTGELFF.

This clonotype was seen many times. The rearrangement joins TRBV10-3 to TRBJ1-1; D uncertain. The V gene's germline CDR1 is ENHRY and CDR2 SYGVKD. The CDR3 consists of 11 residues. V shed 4 bases and J shed 10 bases, with 10 bases lying between them. The CDR3 DNA sequence: TGTGCCATCAGTGTTGCATCTAGAGCTTTCTTT. It specifies CAISVASRAFF.

This clonotype was seen repeatedly, ten times or more. The rearrangement uses TRBV7-2 and TRBJ1-1; maybe TRBD1 (6 bases). V lost 1 base and J 7 bases, leaving 16 bases between the germline ends. CDR1 SGHTA and CDR2 FQGNSA come from the germline V gene. The CDR3 totals 15 residues. The CDR3 DNA reads as TGTGCCAGCAGCTTAGATACTCAGGGGTCTCGTGAAGCTTTCTTT. Translation: CASSLDTQGSREAFF.

The rearrangement links TRBV7-6 to TRBJ1-1, with D possibly being TRBD1 (5 bases). The CDR3 extends over 14 amino acids. Germline-derived CDR1 and CDR2 are SGHVS and FNYEAQ. The V end lost 4 bases, the J end lost 2 bases, and 11 bases lay between the germline ends. CDR3 protein: CASSSIGANTEAFF. In DNA form, the CDR3 reads TGTGCCAGCAGCTCGATAGGGGCTAACACTGAAGCTTTCTTT.

The sample holds many counts of this clonotype. The CDR3 here is CASSLLAGVKETQYF. The CDR3 DNA sequence: TGCGCCAGCAGCTTATTAGCGGGGGTAAAAGAGACCCAGTACTTC. V and J are TRBV5-1 and TRBJ2-5; 9 bases align to TRBD2. The V gene end was trimmed by 2 bases and the J gene end by 3 bases; junction bases not matched to a gene: 5. Germline V CDR1 and CDR2: SGHRS, YFSETQ. The CDR3 has 15 amino acids.

With regard to this clonotype: Sequence at one end of the junction differs from germline and may be a read error. This chain uses TRBV7-2 with TRBJ2-5; TRBD2 aligns across 9 bases. The germline CDR1 and CDR2 sequences are SGHTA and FQGNSA. The CDR3 sequence is 15 residues long. Here the CDR3 DNA reads TGTGCCAGCAACGAAGCGGGAGGCGAAGGAGAGGCCCAGTACTTC. The encoded protein is CASNEAGGEGEAQYF.

On this clonotype: A read error is possible here, since a much larger clone lies one base away. The chain combines TRBV7-7 with TRBJ2-2; 8 bases line up with TRBD1. CDR1 SSHAT and CDR2 FNYEAQ come from the germline V gene (reference sequence). There are 16 residues in the CDR3. The CDR3 DNA reads as TGTGCTAGCAGCCCCGGGACAGGCACGAACACCGGGGAGCTGTTTTTT. The encoded protein is CASSPGTGTNTGELFF.

This clonotype was observed a single time. The chain employs TRBV7-3 and TRBJ1-6, with 7 bases fitting TRBD1. This CDR3 region has 16 residues. V lost 0 bases and J lost 8; bases outside the gene matches: 7. Germline CDR1 SGHTA, CDR2 FQGTGA. The CDR3 region has the DNA TGTGCCAGCAGCTTAACTTCGACAGGGCTACATTCACCCCTCCACTTT. Protein sequence: CASSLTSTGLHSPLHF.

This clonotype has a count of ten or more. The rearrangement links TRBV4-1 to TRBJ1-2; D gene unclear. Trimming pared 5 bases from V and 7 bases from J, leaving 17 bases between. Germline lookup yields CDR1 MGHRA and CDR2 YSYEKL. There are 14 residues in the CDR3. This chain's CDR3 is CASSFPRAEFGYTF. The DNA of the CDR3 is TGCGCCAGCAGCTTCCCCCGGGCAGAATTTGGCTACACCTTC.

This clonotype has a handful of counts. The chain employs TRBV5-1 and TRBJ2-2; no definite D call. Germline CDR1 is SGHRS and CDR2 is YFSETQ. Trimming removed 4 bases at V and 6 bases at J, with 16 bases between. This CDR3 has 15 amino acids. This chain's CDR3 is CASSHPYVTAGELFF. CDR3 in DNA: TGCGCCAGCAGCCACCCCTACGTTACGGCCGGGGAGCTGTTTTTT.

This sequence joins TRBV2 and TRBJ2-3, with D unresolved. Trimming stripped 3 bases from V and 6 bases from J, with 10 bases between. Germline V lookup: CDR1 SNHLY, CDR2 FYNNEI. The CDR3 consists of 13 residues. CDR3 region: CASSDQVNDTQYF. The CDR3 nucleotides read TGTGCCAGCAGTGATCAGGTTAACGATACGCAGTATTTT.

About this clonotype itself: A much more abundant neighbour one base away suggests this may be a read error. This chain joins TRBV10-3 and TRBJ1-6; 8 nucleotides agree with TRBD1. The CDR3 sequence is 16 residues long. Germline lookup yields CDR1 ENHRY and CDR2 SYGVKD. V was clipped by 4 bases and J by 0 bases; unmatched bases: 2. The CDR3 sequence is CAISGQGSSYNSPLHF. The CDR3 DNA is TGTGCCATCAGTGGACAGGGGAGCTCCTATAATTCACCCCTCCACTTT.

Many counts were recorded for this clonotype. The rearrangement joins TRBV12-3 or TRBV12-4 to TRBJ2-7; D may be TRBD1 or TRBD2 (5 bases each). The CDR3 runs to 15 residues. V gave up 4 bases and J gave up 2 bases, with 15 bases separating them. The CDR3 reads CASSSPGAGAYEQYF. Here the CDR3 DNA reads TGTGCCAGCAGTTCCCCCGGGGCCGGGGCCTACGAGCAGTACTTC.

This clonotype was seen a handful of times. The V gene is TRBV3-1, the J gene TRBJ1-2; D is ambiguous. CDR3 length equals 14 residues. Between the trimmed V and J ends, which lost 0 bases and 3 bases, there was a span of 8 bases. Germline CDR1 reads LGHDT; CDR2 reads YNNKEL (reference sequence). For the CDR3, the DNA is TGTGCCAGCAGCCAAGAGTGGGTAGACTATGGCTACACCTTC. Translating it yields CASSQEWVDYGYTF. Using reference TRBV3-1 and TRBJ1-2 for the parts outside the CDR3, the full variable domain is DTAVSQTPKYLVTQMGNDKSIKCEQNLGHDTMYWYKQDSKKFLKIMFSYNNKELIINETVPNRFSPKSPDKAHLNLHINSLELGDSAVYFCASSQEWVDYGYTFGSGTRLTVV.